These 10 T cell receptor beta chains were sequenced from one sample in a study of cytomegalovirus exposure and HLA in healthy donors. PCR amplification relied on 60 Vbeta primers (plus 13 Jbeta primers). Profiling relied on immunoSEQ multiplex PCR, and the TCRdb table lists in-frame clones only, not all of them. This sample has over 150,000 clones, with roughly 80% found just once. Sequencing input: PBMCs. The source of these receptors is a woman in her fifties or sixties in good health and CMV-seronegative.

The rearrangement links TRBV28 to TRBJ2-7, with 9 bases identical to TRBD1. The CDR3 runs 15 residues. Germline V CDR1 and CDR2: MDHEN, SYDVKM. Unmatched junction bases numbered 13, after V lost 7 bases and J lost 6 bases. CDR3 coding DNA: TGTGCCAGCATGCTGGGGGACAGGGCCGTGAGCGAGCAGTACTTC. Protein sequence: CASMLGDRAVSEQYF.

This clone has more than one count but fewer than ten. V usage is TRBV19 and J usage is TRBJ2-1; TRBD1 aligns across 9 bases. The ends lost 5 bases at V and 4 bases at J; junction bases unmatched: 9. There are 16 residues in the CDR3. Germline CDR1 is LNHDA and CDR2 is SQIVND (reference sequence). CDR3 in DNA: TGTGCCAGTAGTTTAACCGGGACAGGGTATTACAATGAGCAGTTCTTC. This codes for CASSLTGTGYYNEQFF.

This sequence joins TRBV9 and TRBJ2-3; 7 bases align to TRBD1. This CDR3 comprises 17 residues. The V segment lost 1 base and the J segment 0 bases; nucleotides outside the gene matches: 8. The germline V gene encodes CDR1 SGDLS and CDR2 YYNGEE. The DNA for the CDR3 is TGTGCCAGCAGCGTAACAGGGGAGAGTACTAGCACAGATACGCAGTATTTT. This gives the protein CASSVTGESTSTDTQYF.

The chain combines TRBV5-4 with TRBJ2-2, with 9 nucleotides matching TRBD2. This CDR3 is built from 14 residues. Germline V gene lookup returns CDR1 SGHNT and CDR2 YYREEE (reference sequence). V lost 3 bases, J lost 4 bases, and 1 base stayed unmatched. The CDR3 nucleotides are TGTGCCAGCAGCTGGGGACTAGCCACCGGGGAGCTGTTTTTT. Encoded protein: CASSWGLATGELFF. The full variable domain, its missing parts supplied by reference TRBV5-4 and TRBJ2-2, is ETGVTQSPTHLIKTRGQQVTLRCSSQSGHNTVSWYQQALGQGPQFIFQYYREEENGRGNFPPRFSGLQFPNYSSELNVNALELDDSALYLCASSWGLATGELFFGEGSRLTVL.

This clone was observed a handful of times. The chain uses TRBV29-1 and TRBJ1-3, with 9 bases fitting TRBD1. This CDR3 spans 12 amino acids. CDR1 is SQVTM and CDR2 is ANQGSEA in the germline V gene. V shed 7 bases, J shed 2 bases, and the junction held 0 bases outside the gene matches. CDR3 region: CSGQGAGNTIYF. The DNA of the CDR3 is TGCAGCGGACAGGGGGCTGGAAACACCATATATTTT. Complete variable domain (other parts from reference TRBV29-1 and TRBJ1-3): SAVISQKPSRDICQRGTSLTIQCQVDSQVTMMFWYRQQPGQSLTLIATANQGSEATYESGFVIDKFPISRPNLTFSTLTVSNMSPEDSSIYLCSGQGAGNTIYFGEGSWLTVV.

Only one count was recorded for this clone. The chain carries TRBV1 and TRBJ1-1; the D call TRBD1 from the table was never checked on the DNA. TRBV1 is tagged as a pseudogene. The CDR3 is made up of 17 amino acids. The CDR3 nucleotides are TGCACCAGCAGCCAAAGAACAGGGGTCCCATCTAACACTGAAGCTTTCTTT. This gives the protein CTSSQRTGVPSNTEAFF.

The chain combines TRBV6-4 with TRBJ2-3; 9 nucleotides align to TRBD2. V shed 2 bases and J 5 bases; nucleotides not matched to a gene: 14. Germline CDR1 and CDR2: MRHNA and SNTAGT. The CDR3 contains 18 residues. The CDR3, as DNA: TGTGCCAGCAGTGACCACCTCATTCAGAGCGGGGGGATAGATACGCAGTATTTT. It encodes CASSDHLIQSGGIDTQYF.

This clone was found a few times. CDR3 region: CSVVGVGGFQETQYF. The CDR3 DNA is TGCAGCGTTGTTGGGGTCGGGGGGTTCCAAGAGACCCAGTACTTC. This chain joins TRBV29-1 and TRBJ2-5, with 7 bases lining up with TRBD2. The CDR3 spans 15 residues. The germline V gene encodes CDR1 SQVTM and CDR2 ANQGSEA. Trimming cost V 4 bases and J 1 base; bases outside gene matches: 9.

This clone was seen only once. The chain links TRBV27 to TRBJ1-2; D remains ambiguous. CDR1 is MNHEY, CDR2 SMNVEV, per germline (reference sequence). Trimming took off 6 bases at V and 5 bases at J, with 16 bases between the two ends. The CDR3 runs to 14 residues. The chain's CDR3 is CASRNLDAAYGYTF. CDR3 nucleotides: TGTGCCAGCAGAAACCTAGATGCGGCTTATGGCTACACCTTC.

The chain links TRBV4-1 to TRBJ2-7; the match to TRBD2 covers 9 bases. Germline V gene data show CDR1 as MGHRA and CDR2 as YSYEKL. The ends lost 3 bases at V and 3 bases at J; junction bases unmatched: 9. The length of the CDR3 is 16 residues. Written as DNA, the CDR3 is TGCGCCAGCAGCCAGTTTACCGGGACTAGCTACTACGAGCAGTACTTC. It translates to CASSQFTGTSYYEQYF.